One and the same sample provided the 13 T cell receptor beta chains below, sequenced in a study of PD-L1 blockade in urothelial cancer. Time point reported: pretreatment peripheral blood. Profiling relied on immunoSEQ multiplex PCR, and the TCRdb table lists in-frame clones only, not all of them. The table has tens of thousands of clones, more than 65% seen once; the top ten hold 10%. Sample: PBMCs, taken around atezolizumab (anti-PD-L1) treatment. The receptors were gathered from a man aged 65 to 85 with urothelial cancer.

The chain links TRBV6-6 to TRBJ2-7; 7 positions match TRBD1. V shed 6 bases and J 0 bases; nucleotides not matched to a gene: 5. The CDR3 is 14 residues long. Looked up from germline, CDR1 is MNHNY and CDR2 is SVGAGI (reference sequence). The CDR3 DNA reads TGTGCCAGCAGATTCGGGACAGTCTCCTACGAGCAGTACTTC. Its protein is CASRFGTVSYEQYF.

The V and J genes are TRBV5-1 and TRBJ2-1; 10 bases are a match to TRBD2. V gave up 6 bases and J gave up 7 bases; unmatched junction bases: 10. The CDR3 runs to 15 residues. CDR1 is SGHRS and CDR2 is YFSETQ in the germline V gene. CDR3 DNA: TGCGCCAGCACCCCGGCAGCGGGAGGGCCGAATGAGCAGTTCTTC. Residues: CASTPAAGGPNEQFF.

J is TRBJ2-1 and V is TRBV5-1; 7 bases fit TRBD1. CDR1 and CDR2 from the germline V gene are SGHRS and YFSETQ. J lost 6 bases, V lost 0 bases, and 3 bases had no gene match. The CDR3 covers 14 residues. Here the CDR3 DNA reads TGCGCCAGCAGCTTGGGGGACAGACTCAATGAGCAGTTCTTC. It translates to CASSLGDRLNEQFF.

This clone was detected once. The chain joins TRBV7-9 to TRBJ1-1; 9 bases match TRBD1. The V segment lost 4 bases and the J segment 5 bases; nucleotides outside the gene matches: 2. CDR3 size: 13 residues. CDR1 and CDR2 (germline): SEHNR, FQNEAQ (reference sequence). In DNA, the CDR3 is TGTGCCAGCAGCTCCGGGACAGGGACTGAAGCTTTCTTT. It is translated as CASSSGTGTEAFF.

CDR3 protein: CASSSDRAGWGNQPQHF. The CDR3 DNA is TGTGCCAGCAGTTCAGACAGGGCGGGGTGGGGCAATCAGCCCCAGCATTTT. The chain employs TRBV28 and TRBJ1-5; 7 nucleotides align to TRBD1. This CDR3 has 17 residues. J gave up 2 bases and V 4 bases, and 11 bases lay outside the gene matches. Germline V lookup: CDR1 MDHEN, CDR2 SYDVKM.

The genes are TRBV5-4 and TRBJ2-6; D gene ambiguous. CDR1 is SGHNT and CDR2 is YYREEE in the germline V gene (reference sequence). The V and J ends lost 8 bases and 0 bases respectively, with 9 bases between them. The CDR3 is 14 residues long. This chain's CDR3 is CASFSSSGANVLTF. The CDR3 DNA sequence: TGTGCCAGTTTCTCGAGCTCTGGGGCCAACGTCCTGACTTTC.

This clone was counted once. The rearrangement uses TRBV5-4 and TRBJ1-2; a weak D match, TRBD1 (6 bases). The V and J ends lost 3 bases and 7 bases respectively, with 13 bases between them. The CDR3 totals 13 residues. The germline V gene encodes CDR1 SGHNT and CDR2 YYREEE (reference sequence). The CDR3 sequence: CASSYQQGTGYTF. The CDR3 bases are TGTGCCAGCAGCTACCAGCAGGGGACTGGCTACACCTTC.

The V call is TRBV10-3, the J call TRBJ1-5, with unresolved D. CDR1 ENHRY and CDR2 SYGVKD come from the germline V gene. The CDR3 covers 12 residues. The V gene lost 4 bases and the J gene lost 7 bases, with 8 bases spanning the gap. The chain's CDR3 is CAISAIGQPQHF. CDR3 DNA: TGTGCCATCAGTGCAATCGGGCAGCCCCAGCATTTT.

The sample holds one count of this clone. The rearrangement joins TRBV11-3 to TRBJ2-1; 8 nucleotides match TRBD2. Germline V CDR1 and CDR2: SGHNT, YENEEA. Trimming cost V 5 bases and J 4 bases; bases outside gene matches: 4. The CDR3 totals 14 residues. The CDR3 DNA reads as TGTGCCAGCAGCCTTAGCGGGGAGTACAATGAGCAGTTCTTC. Its protein is CASSLSGEYNEQFF.

V is TRBV5-3 and J is TRBJ2-5, with 7 bases that match TRBD2. TRBV5-3 is known as an ORF, though its function is uncertain. The CDR3 runs 14 residues. The J segment lost 1 base and the V segment lost 4 bases, leaving 4 bases of the junction unmatched. The CDR3 DNA follows: TGTGCCAGAAGCCTCTGGGAGGGCCAAGAGACCCAGTACTTC. The encoded protein is CARSLWEGQETQYF.

This chain uses TRBV29-1 with TRBJ2-1, with a possible D match to TRBD1 (6 bases). Trimming removed 5 bases from V and 10 bases from J, with 24 bases in between. The CDR3 sequence is 15 residues long. Germline lookup yields CDR1 SQVTM and CDR2 ANQGSEA. DNA for the CDR3: TGCAGCGTTACCGGGACACCAGGGACCCGTAGCGAGCAGTTCTTC. Protein sequence: CSVTGTPGTRSEQFF.

The chain carries TRBV5-1 and TRBJ1-1, with D possibly being TRBD1 (5 bases). The length of the CDR3 is 14 residues. V lost 5 bases to trimming and J lost 2 bases, with 13 bases between them. Germline V gene lookup returns CDR1 SGHRS and CDR2 YFSETQ. CDR3: CASSAGPSNTEAFF. The CDR3 DNA reads TGCGCCAGCAGTGCGGGACCCTCCAACACTGAAGCTTTCTTT.

This clone appeared many times. The rearrangement links TRBV9 to TRBJ2-7, with D perhaps matching TRBD1 (5 bases). CDR3 length: 13 residues. Looked up from germline, CDR1 is SGDLS and CDR2 is YYNGEE. The germline V and J ends were trimmed by 4 bases and 6 bases, with 14 bases remaining between them. Written as DNA, the CDR3 is TGTGCCAGCAGCCCCTTTTCAGGGTTCGAGCAGTACTTC. This gives the protein CASSPFSGFEQYF.